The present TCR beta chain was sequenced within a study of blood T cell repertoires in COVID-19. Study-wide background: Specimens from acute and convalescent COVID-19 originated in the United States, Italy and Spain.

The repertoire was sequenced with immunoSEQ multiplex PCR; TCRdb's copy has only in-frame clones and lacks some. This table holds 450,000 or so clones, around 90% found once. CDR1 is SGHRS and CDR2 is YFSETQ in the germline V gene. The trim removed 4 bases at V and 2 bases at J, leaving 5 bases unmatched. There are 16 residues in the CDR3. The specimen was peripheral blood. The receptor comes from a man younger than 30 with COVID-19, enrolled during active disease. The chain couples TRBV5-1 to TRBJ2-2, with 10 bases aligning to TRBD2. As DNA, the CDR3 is TGCGCCAGCAGCGGTCGGACTAGCGGAAACACCGGGGAGCTGTTTTTT. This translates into CASSGRTSGNTGELFF.